Reported below is one TCR beta chain. The antigen remains undetermined. This sample stems from a study of cytomegalovirus exposure and HLA in healthy donors. Study results and limitations: A later analysis showed TCR association rates differing by HLA locus, peaking at DRB1 and lowest at HLA-C.

The CDR3 totals 15 residues. The germline V gene encodes CDR1 MNHNS and CDR2 SASEGT. Trimming stripped 2 bases from V and 4 bases from J, with 11 bases between. Both 60 Vbeta primers and 13 Jbeta primers went into the PCR. Clones were read by immunoSEQ multiplex PCR, and TCRdb kept only the in-frame ones, dropping some. The data contain around 120,000 clones, more than 70% of them singletons. The genes are TRBV6-1 and TRBJ1-4; TRBD1 is a possible D gene (5 bases). The clonotype originates from a woman between 50 and 59 years old in good health and CMV-seropositive. Sequencing used PBMCs. For the CDR3, the DNA is TGTGCCAGCAGTGAAATGAGACAGAATAATGAAAAACTGTTTTTT. Translated: CASSEMRQNNEKLFF.